This T cell receptor (beta chain) came from a study of blood T cell repertoires in COVID-19. About the research overall: Samples taken during acute and convalescent COVID-19 were collected in the United States, Italy and Spain. The analysed material was cDNA or gDNA that came from T cells, B-cell-depleted T cells, or PBMCs.

Source study methods: Reference gene primer amplification gave estimated nucleated cell counts. Assay: immunoSEQ multiplex PCR; the TCRdb copy retains only in-frame clones and omits some. V and J calls plus clone size are reproduced from that table; the DNA served to infer D and trimming. The sample contains under 300,000 clones, about 83% of which appear only once. With 6 bases clipped from V and 4 bases from J, the junction kept 11 bases outside the gene matches. Germline CDR1 ENHRY, CDR2 SYGVKD. The CDR3 is 15 amino acids. The TCR sequence derives from a man aged 25-45 years who had recovered from COVID-19. Sequenced input: peripheral blood. This chain connects TRBV10-3 to TRBJ1-2; 7 bases map to TRBD1. CDR3 in DNA: TGTGCCATCAGCGGGTCGGGACAGCTTCTCTATGGCTACACCTTC. Its protein is CAISGSGQLLYGYTF.